The present entry profiles one TCR beta chain with its context. How the authors handled the data: By means of reference gene primer amplification, nucleated cell counts were estimated. Method: immunoSEQ multiplex PCR; TCRdb's copy keeps in-frame clones and lacks some. That table gives V, J and clone size, and the DNA gave D and trimming. The sample holds over 250,000 clones, roughly 89% seen once. This sample was taken from a study of blood T cell repertoires in COVID-19. The CDR3 contains 15 residues. Germline values: CDR1 MNHEY, CDR2 SVGEGT. Trimming at V came to 6 bases and at J to 1 base, leaving 6 bases not matched to a gene.

Sequences were obtained from peripheral blood. The clonotype originates from a man aged 50 or older with acute or convalescent COVID-19. This sequence joins TRBV6-2 or TRBV6-3 and TRBJ2-1, with 7 bases matching TRBD1. The CDR3 coding sequence is TGTGCCAGCAGCCGGGACAGCCCTTCCTACAATGAGCAGTTCTTC. Translating it yields CASSRDSPSYNEQFF.